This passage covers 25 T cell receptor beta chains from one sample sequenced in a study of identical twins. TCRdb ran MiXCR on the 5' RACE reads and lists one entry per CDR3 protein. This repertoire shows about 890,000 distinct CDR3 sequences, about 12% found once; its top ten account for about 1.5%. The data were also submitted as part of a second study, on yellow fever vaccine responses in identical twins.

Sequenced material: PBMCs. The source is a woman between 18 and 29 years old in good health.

CDR3 in DNA: TGTGCCACCAGTGATCAATTAATCTATGAGCAGTTCTTC. Its protein product is CATSDQLIYEQFF. This sequence joins TRBV24-1 and TRBJ2-1; D not resolved. The V gene lost 3 bases and the J gene lost 8 bases, with 10 bases spanning the gap. CDR3 size: 13 residues. Germline V gene lookup returns CDR1 KGHDR and CDR2 SFDVKD.

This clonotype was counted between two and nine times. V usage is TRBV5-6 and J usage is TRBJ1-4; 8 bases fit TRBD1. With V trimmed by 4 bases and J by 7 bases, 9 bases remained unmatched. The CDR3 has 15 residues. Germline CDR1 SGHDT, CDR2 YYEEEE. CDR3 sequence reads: CASSRPDREGEKLFF. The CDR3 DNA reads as TGTGCCAGCAGCCGGCCGGACAGGGAGGGTGAAAAACTGTTTTTT.

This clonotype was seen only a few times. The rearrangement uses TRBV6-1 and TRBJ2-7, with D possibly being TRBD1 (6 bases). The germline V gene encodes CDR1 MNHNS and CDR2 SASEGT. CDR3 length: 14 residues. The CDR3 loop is CASSAATGSYEQYV. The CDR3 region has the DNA TGCGCCAGCAGTGCAGCAACAGGGTCCTACGAGCAGTACGTC.

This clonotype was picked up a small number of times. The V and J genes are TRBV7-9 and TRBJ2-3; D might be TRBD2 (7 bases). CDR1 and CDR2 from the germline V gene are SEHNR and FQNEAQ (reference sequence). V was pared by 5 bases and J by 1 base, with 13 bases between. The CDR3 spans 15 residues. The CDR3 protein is CASSGGDTGTDTQYF. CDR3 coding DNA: TGTGCCAGCAGCGGGGGGGACACGGGCACAGATACGCAGTATTTT.

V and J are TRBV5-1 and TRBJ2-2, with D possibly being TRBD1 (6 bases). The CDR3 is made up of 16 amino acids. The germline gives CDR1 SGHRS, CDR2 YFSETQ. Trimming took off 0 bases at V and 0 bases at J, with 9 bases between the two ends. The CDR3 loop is CASSLGGTTNTGELFF. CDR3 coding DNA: TGCGCCAGCAGCTTGGGGGGGACAACGAACACCGGGGAGCTGTTTTTT.

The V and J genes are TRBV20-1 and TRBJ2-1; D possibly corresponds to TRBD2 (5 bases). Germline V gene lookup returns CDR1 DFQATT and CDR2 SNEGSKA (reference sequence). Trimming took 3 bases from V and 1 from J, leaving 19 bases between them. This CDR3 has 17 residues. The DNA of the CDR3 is TGCAGTGCTAGGGGTGACGGACTCACTACGTCCTACAATGAGCAGTTCTTC. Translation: CSARGDGLTTSYNEQFF.

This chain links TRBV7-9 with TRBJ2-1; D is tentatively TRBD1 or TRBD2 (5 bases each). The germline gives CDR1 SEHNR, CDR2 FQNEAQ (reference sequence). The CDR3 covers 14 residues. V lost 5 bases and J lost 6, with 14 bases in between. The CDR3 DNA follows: TGTGCCAGCAGCACACATGGGGGTTTCAATGAGCAGTTCTTC. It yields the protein CASSTHGGFNEQFF. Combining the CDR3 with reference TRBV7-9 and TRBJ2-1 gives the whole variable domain DTGVSQNPRHKITKRGQNVTFRCDPISEHNRLYWYRQTLGQGPEFLTYFQNEAQLEKSRLLSDRFSAERPKGSFSTLEIQRTEQGDSAMYLCASSTHGGFNEQFFGPGTRLTVL.

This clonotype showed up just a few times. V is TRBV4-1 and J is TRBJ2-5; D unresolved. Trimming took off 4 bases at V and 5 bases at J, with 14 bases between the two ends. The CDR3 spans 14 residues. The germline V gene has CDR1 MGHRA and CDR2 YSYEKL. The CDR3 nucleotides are TGCGCCAGCAGCCCCCCCCTTGAGGCCGAGACCCAGTACTTC. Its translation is CASSPPLEAETQYF.

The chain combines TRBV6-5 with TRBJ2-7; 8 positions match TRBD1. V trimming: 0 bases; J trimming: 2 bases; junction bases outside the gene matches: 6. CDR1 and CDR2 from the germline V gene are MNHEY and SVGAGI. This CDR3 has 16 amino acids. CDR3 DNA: TGTGCCAGCAGTTACTCAGGACAGGGAGGTCCCTACGAGCAGTACTTC. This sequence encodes CASSYSGQGGPYEQYF.

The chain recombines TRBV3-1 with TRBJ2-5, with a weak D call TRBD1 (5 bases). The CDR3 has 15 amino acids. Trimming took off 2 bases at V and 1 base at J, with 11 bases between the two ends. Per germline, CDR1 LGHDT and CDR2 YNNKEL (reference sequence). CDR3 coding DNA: TGTGCCAGCAGCCAATCAGGGAACTCCCAAGAGACCCAGTACTTC. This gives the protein CASSQSGNSQETQYF.

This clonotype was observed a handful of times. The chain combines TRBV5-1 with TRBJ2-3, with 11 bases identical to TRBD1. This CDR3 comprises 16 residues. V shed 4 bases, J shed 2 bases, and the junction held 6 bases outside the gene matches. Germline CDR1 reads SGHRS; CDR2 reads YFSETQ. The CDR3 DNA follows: TGCGCCAGCAGCCATGGGGACAGGGGGGCCACAGATACGCAGTATTTT. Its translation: CASSHGDRGATDTQYF.

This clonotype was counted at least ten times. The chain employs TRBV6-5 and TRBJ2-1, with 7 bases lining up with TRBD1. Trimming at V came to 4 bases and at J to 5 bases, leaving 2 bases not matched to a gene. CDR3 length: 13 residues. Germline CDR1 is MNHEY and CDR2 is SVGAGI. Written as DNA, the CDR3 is TGTGCCAGCAGTTCTGGGACAGACAATGAGCAGTTCTTC. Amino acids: CASSSGTDNEQFF.

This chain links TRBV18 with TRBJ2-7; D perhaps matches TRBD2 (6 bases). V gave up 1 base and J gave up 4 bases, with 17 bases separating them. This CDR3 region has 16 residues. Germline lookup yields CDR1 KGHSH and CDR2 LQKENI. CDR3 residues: CASSPQQRLASYEQYF. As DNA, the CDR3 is TGTGCCAGCTCACCACAGCAACGGCTAGCGAGTTACGAGCAGTACTTC. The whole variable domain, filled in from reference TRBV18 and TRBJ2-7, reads NAGVMQNPRHLVRRRGQEARLRCSPMKGHSHVYWYRQLPEEGLKFMVYLQKENIIDESGMPKERFSAEFPKEGPSILRIQQVVRGDSAAYFCASSPQQRLASYEQYFGPGTRLTVT.

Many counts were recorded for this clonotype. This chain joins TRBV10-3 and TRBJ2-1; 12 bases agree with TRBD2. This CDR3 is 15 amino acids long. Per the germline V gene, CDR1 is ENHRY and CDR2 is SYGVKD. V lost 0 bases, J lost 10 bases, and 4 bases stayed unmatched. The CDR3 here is CAISESGLAGREQFF. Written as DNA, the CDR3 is TGTGCCATCAGTGAGTCGGGACTAGCGGGTCGGGAGCAGTTCTTC.

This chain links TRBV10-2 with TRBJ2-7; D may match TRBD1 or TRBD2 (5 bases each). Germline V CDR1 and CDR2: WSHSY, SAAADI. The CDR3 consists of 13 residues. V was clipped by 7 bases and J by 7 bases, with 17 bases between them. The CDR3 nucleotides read TGCGCCAGCACCCGGGACCCAATACGAGAGCAGTACTTC. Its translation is CASTRDPIREQYF.

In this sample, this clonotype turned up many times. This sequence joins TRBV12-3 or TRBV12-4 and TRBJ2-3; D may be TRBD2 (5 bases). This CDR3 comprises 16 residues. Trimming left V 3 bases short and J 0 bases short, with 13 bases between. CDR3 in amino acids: CASSFGGPTSTDTQYF. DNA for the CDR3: TGTGCCAGCAGTTTTGGAGGTCCCACTAGCACAGATACGCAGTATTTT.

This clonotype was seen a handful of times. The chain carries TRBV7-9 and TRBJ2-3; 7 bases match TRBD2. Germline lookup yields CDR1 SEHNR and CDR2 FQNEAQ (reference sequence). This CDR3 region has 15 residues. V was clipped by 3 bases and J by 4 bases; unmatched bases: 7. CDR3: CASSFGGGRPDTQYF. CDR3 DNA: TGTGCCAGCAGCTTCGGCGGGGGACGGCCAGATACGCAGTATTTT. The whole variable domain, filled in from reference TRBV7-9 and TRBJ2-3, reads DTGVSQNPRHKITKRGQNVTFRCDPISEHNRLYWYRQTLGQGPEFLTYFQNEAQLEKSRLLSDRFSAERPKGSFSTLEIQRTEQGDSAMYLCASSFGGGRPDTQYFGPGTRLTVL.

CDR3 in DNA: TGTGCCAGCAGCTTCTTCGGGGGGGTAATAGATACGCAGTATTTT. As protein: CASSFFGGVIDTQYF. This chain uses TRBV7-2 with TRBJ2-3; 8 bases agree with TRBD2. V lost 3 bases, J lost 5 bases, and 7 bases stayed unmatched. Germline V gives CDR1 SGHTA, CDR2 FQGNSA. The CDR3 sequence is 15 residues long.

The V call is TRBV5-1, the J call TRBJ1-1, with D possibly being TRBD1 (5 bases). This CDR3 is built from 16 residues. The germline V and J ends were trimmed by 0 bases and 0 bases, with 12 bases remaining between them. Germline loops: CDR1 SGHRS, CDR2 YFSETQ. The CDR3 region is CASSLGGDGLNTEAFF. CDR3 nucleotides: TGCGCCAGCAGCTTGGGAGGGGACGGATTGAACACTGAAGCTTTCTTT.

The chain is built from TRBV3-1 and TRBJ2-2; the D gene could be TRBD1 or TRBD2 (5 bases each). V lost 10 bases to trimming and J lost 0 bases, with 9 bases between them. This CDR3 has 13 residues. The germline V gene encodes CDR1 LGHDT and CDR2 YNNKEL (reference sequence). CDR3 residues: CAKRGPNTGELFF. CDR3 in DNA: TGTGCCAAGAGGGGACCGAACACCGGGGAGCTGTTTTTT.

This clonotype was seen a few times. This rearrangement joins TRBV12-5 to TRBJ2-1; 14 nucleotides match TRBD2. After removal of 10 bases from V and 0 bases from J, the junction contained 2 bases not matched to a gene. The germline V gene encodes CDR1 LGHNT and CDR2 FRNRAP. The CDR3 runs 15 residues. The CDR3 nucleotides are TGTGCTACCGGGACTAGCGGGAGCTCCTACAATGAGCAGTTCTTC. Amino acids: CATGTSGSSYNEQFF. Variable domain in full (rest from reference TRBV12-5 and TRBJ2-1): DARVTQTPRHKVTEMGQEVTMRCQPILGHNTVFWYRQTMMQGLELLAYFRNRAPLDDSGMPKDRFSAEMPDATLATLKIQPSEPRDSAVYFCATGTSGSSYNEQFFGPGTRLTVL.

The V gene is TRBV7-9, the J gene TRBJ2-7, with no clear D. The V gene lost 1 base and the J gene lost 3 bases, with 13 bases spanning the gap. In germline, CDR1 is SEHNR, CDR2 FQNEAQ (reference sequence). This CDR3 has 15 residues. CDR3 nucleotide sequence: TGTGCCAGCAGCTTAGATGCGACCTCCTACTACGAGCAGTACTTC. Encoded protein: CASSLDATSYYEQYF.

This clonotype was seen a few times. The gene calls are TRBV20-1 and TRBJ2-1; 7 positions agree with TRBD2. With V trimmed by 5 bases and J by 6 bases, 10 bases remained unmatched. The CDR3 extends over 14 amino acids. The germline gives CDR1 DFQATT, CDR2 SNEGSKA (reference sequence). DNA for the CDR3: TGCAGTGCTCCCCGGGGAGGGGCCCTCAATGAGCAGTTCTTC. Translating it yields CSAPRGGALNEQFF.

CDR3 sequence: CASSTGQRNTEAFF. The CDR3 DNA reads TGTGCCAGTAGTACCGGACAGAGGAACACTGAAGCTTTCTTT. The chain links TRBV19 to TRBJ1-1; possibly TRBD1 for D (6 bases). This CDR3 is built from 14 residues. Germline CDR1 reads LNHDA; CDR2 reads SQIVND (reference sequence). Trimming took 4 bases from V and 1 from J, leaving 10 bases between them.

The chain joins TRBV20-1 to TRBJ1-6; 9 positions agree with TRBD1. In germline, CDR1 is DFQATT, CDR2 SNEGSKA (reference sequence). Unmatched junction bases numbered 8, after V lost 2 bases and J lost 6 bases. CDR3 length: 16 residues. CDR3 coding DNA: TGCAGTGCTAGAAGGTCCCGGGGACAGGGTAATTCACCCCTCCACTTT. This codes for CSARRSRGQGNSPLHF.